This T cell receptor (beta chain) was sequenced during a study of response to subunit inactivated influenza vaccine. CDR1 and CDR2 (germline): MNHEY, SVGEGT. V shed 7 bases, J shed 3 bases, and the junction held 4 bases outside the gene matches. This CDR3 region has 13 residues. TCRdb independently ran MiXCR on the RT-PCR reads; one entry per CDR3 protein. The sample includes almost 600,000 distinct CDR3 sequences, about 14% of them seen just once. Sequenced here: PBMCs from blood, sampled approximately 13 days after vaccination. The origin of this receptor is a man in his fifties or sixties who received an inactivated influenza vaccine. This chain connects TRBV6-2 or TRBV6-3 to TRBJ2-3; 7 bases match TRBD1. This CDR3 reads CASTDRETDTQYF. The CDR3 DNA follows: TGTGCCAGCACAGACAGGGAAACAGATACGCAGTATTTT.